A single sample gave rise to the 18 T cell receptor beta chains below, sequenced in a study of technical replicates of blood from a few donors. Libraries were prepared by immunoSEQ multiplex PCR; TCRdb keeps only in-frame clonotypes and omits some of them. This table has tens of thousands of clones, just under 95% appearing once. The sequencing input was T cells isolated from PBMCs. The receptors were sampled from a human donor in good health.

The CDR3: CASQDREGEQYF. For the CDR3, the DNA is TGTGCCTCCCAGGACAGGGAAGGCGAGCAGTACTTC. The chain recombines TRBV19 with TRBJ2-7; 8 positions match TRBD1. CDR1 and CDR2 from the germline V gene are LNHDA and SQIVND (reference sequence). V lost 11 bases to trimming and J lost 6 bases; unmatched junction nucleotides: 9. There are 12 residues in the CDR3.

The chain carries TRBV7-2 and TRBJ2-1; 8 bases map to TRBD1. J gave up 7 bases and V 2 bases, and 1 base lay outside the gene matches. The CDR3 covers 13 residues. Germline lookup yields CDR1 SGHTA and CDR2 FQGNSA. CDR3 nucleotide sequence: TGTGCCAGCAGCTTAAGGGACAGGAATGAGCAGTTCTTC. Translating gives CASSLRDRNEQFF.

This clone was recorded a few times. The gene calls are TRBV7-2 and TRBJ1-1; no firm D call. The germline gives CDR1 SGHTA, CDR2 FQGNSA. The V gene lost 5 bases and the J gene lost 10 bases, with 14 bases spanning the gap. The CDR3 is made up of 12 amino acids. The CDR3 region is CASSRSGTSAFF. The CDR3 nucleotides read TGTGCCAGCAGCCGTTCGGGAACATCAGCTTTCTTT. Supplemented by reference TRBV7-2 and TRBJ1-1, the full variable domain reads GAGVSQSPSNKVTEKGKDVELRCDPISGHTALYWYRQSLGQGLEFLIYFQGNSAPDKSGLPSDRFSAERTGGSVSTLTIQRTQQEDSAVYLCASSRSGTSAFFGQGTRLTVV.

The chain couples TRBV25-1 to TRBJ2-4; D not certain. The V end was cut by 0 bases, the J end by 0 bases, with 15 bases between. The germline CDR1 and CDR2 sequences are MGHDK and SYGVNS. There are 18 residues in the CDR3. CDR3 DNA sequence: TGTGCCAGCAGTGAATATAAGCCGGGTTCGGTAGCCAAAAACATTCAGTACTTC. This codes for CASSEYKPGSVAKNIQYF.

The chain uses TRBV4-1 and TRBJ2-3; D is uncertain. Looked up from germline, CDR1 is MGHRA and CDR2 is YSYEKL. The CDR3 is 14 residues long. V gave up 1 base and J gave up 4 bases, with 9 bases separating them. The CDR3 loop reads CASSQVGDSDTQYF. The CDR3 region has the DNA TGCGCCAGCAGCCAAGTCGGCGACTCAGATACGCAGTATTTT.

This sequence joins TRBV5-1 and TRBJ1-1; D is possibly TRBD1 (6 bases). CDR1 is SGHRS, CDR2 YFSETQ, per germline. V gave up 5 bases and J gave up 11 bases, with 22 bases separating them. This CDR3 spans 14 amino acids. The CDR3 protein is CASRTGGGEEGAFF. In nucleotides, the CDR3 is TGCGCCAGCAGGACAGGCGGGGGCGAAGAAGGGGCTTTCTTT.

This chain links TRBV5-1 with TRBJ1-2, with D unclear. The CDR3 length is 13 residues. V lost 0 bases and J 6 bases, leaving 9 bases between the germline ends. Germline V CDR1 and CDR2: SGHRS, YFSETQ. The CDR3: CASSLDPEDGYTF. CDR3 sequence (DNA): TGCGCCAGCAGCTTGGATCCAGAGGATGGCTACACCTTC.

The chain joins TRBV19 to TRBJ2-7, with TRBD1 identical over 7 bases. The CDR3 has 15 amino acids. Trimming removed 5 bases from V and 3 bases from J; junction bases left unmatched: 10. Germline values: CDR1 LNHDA, CDR2 SQIVND (reference sequence). The CDR3 nucleotides read TGTGCCAGTAGTTTTTCTTTGGCAGGGGGCTACGAGCAGTACTTC. Encoded protein: CASSFSLAGGYEQYF.

The chain joins TRBV7-8 to TRBJ1-5; the D is unclear. The V and J ends lost 1 base and 7 bases respectively, with 11 bases between them. This CDR3 has 14 amino acids. Germline values: CDR1 SGHVS, CDR2 FQNEAQ. The CDR3 DNA reads TGTGCCAGCAGCTTAGGGAGCCATGGGCAGCCCCAGCATTTT. It yields the protein CASSLGSHGQPQHF.

The V gene is TRBV7-3, the J gene TRBJ2-3; TRBD2 matches at 9 bases. CDR3 size: 15 residues. V was pared by 2 bases and J by 4 bases, with 4 bases of the junction left unmatched. The germline gives CDR1 SGHTA, CDR2 FQGTGA. CDR3 amino acids: CASSLAGGGADTQYF. Written as DNA, the CDR3 is TGTGCCAGCAGCTTAGCAGGCGGGGGGGCAGATACGCAGTATTTT.

The rearrangement joins TRBV25-1 to TRBJ2-3, with 8 nucleotides matching TRBD1. Losses at the gene ends were 5 bases for V and 1 base for J; bases not matched to a gene: 8. The CDR3 is made up of 16 amino acids. Germline loops: CDR1 MGHDK, CDR2 SYGVNS. The CDR3, as DNA: TGTGCCAGCAGTATTAAAGGACAGGGACGCACAGATACGCAGTATTTT. Translated: CASSIKGQGRTDTQYF.

V usage is TRBV6-5 and J usage is TRBJ2-7, with D perhaps matching TRBD1 (6 bases). The CDR3 is 14 residues long. CDR1 and CDR2 (germline): MNHEY, SVGAGI. Trimming took off 2 bases at V and 4 bases at J, with 12 bases between the two ends. CDR3 sequence: CASSYTGIGYEQYF. CDR3 bases: TGTGCCAGCAGTTACACAGGGATTGGATACGAGCAGTACTTC.

The chain has TRBV7-3 and TRBJ2-7; maybe TRBD1 (5 bases). Germline lookup yields CDR1 SGHTA and CDR2 FQGTGA. The V end was cut by 1 base, the J end by 5 bases, with 18 bases between. This CDR3 contains 16 residues. The CDR3 region has the DNA TGTGCCAGCAGCTTAAGCAGTGGGCAGGGCCTCGACGAGCAGTACTTC. This encodes CASSLSSGQGLDEQYF.

The chain recombines TRBV4-1 with TRBJ2-7; weak D call: TRBD2 (5 bases). Between the trimmed V and J ends, which lost 5 bases and 0 bases, there was a span of 14 bases. This CDR3 has 15 amino acids. Germline CDR1 MGHRA, CDR2 YSYEKL. This chain's CDR3 is CASSFQHGSSYEQYF. For the CDR3, the DNA is TGCGCCAGCAGCTTCCAGCATGGGAGCTCCTACGAGCAGTACTTC.

The V and J genes are TRBV11-3 and TRBJ2-2, with 11 bases that match TRBD2. Per germline, CDR1 SGHNT and CDR2 YENEEA. This CDR3 has 16 residues. Trimming cost V 5 bases and J 5 bases; bases outside gene matches: 7. The CDR3 spells CASSTGLAGGTGELFF. CDR3 nucleotide sequence: TGTGCCAGCAGCACGGGGCTAGCGGGAGGTACCGGGGAGCTGTTTTTT.

V gene TRBV9 combines with J gene TRBJ1-3, with a weak D call TRBD1 (6 bases). CDR3 length: 15 amino acids. Germline lookup yields CDR1 SGDLS and CDR2 YYNGEE. V was trimmed by 0 bases and J by 2 bases, leaving 9 bases between them. DNA of the CDR3: TGTGCCAGCAGCGTAGGCAGGGGCACTGGAAACACCATATATTTT. This codes for CASSVGRGTGNTIYF.

This clone was picked up a small number of times. The chain recombines TRBV10-3 with TRBJ2-1, with 10 bases that match TRBD2. This CDR3 spans 18 amino acids. V trimming: 7 bases; J trimming: 0 bases; junction bases outside the gene matches: 12. The germline V gene has CDR1 ENHRY and CDR2 SYGVKD. This CDR3 is CAINSGASGSFSYNEQFF. CDR3 nucleotides: TGTGCCATCAATTCTGGGGCTAGCGGGAGTTTCTCCTACAATGAGCAGTTCTTC.

The chain recombines TRBV18 with TRBJ1-2; D possibly corresponds to TRBD1 (5 bases). V lost 3 bases and J 2 bases, leaving 16 bases between the germline ends. Germline CDR1 is KGHSH and CDR2 is LQKENI. The CDR3 contains 16 residues. The CDR3 coding sequence is TGTGCCAGCTCACCGATCTCAAGGGGTTCAAACTATGGCTACACCTTC. Amino acids: CASSPISRGSNYGYTF.